A selection of T cell receptor beta chains follows, all from one sample in a study of radiotherapy plus CTLA-4 blockade in lung cancer. Profiled with immunoSEQ multiplex PCR; TCRdb holds only in-frame clones, not every one. Of 42,000 or so clones listed, roughly 73% are singletons. Sequenced material: peripheral blood, taken from a patient treated with radiotherapy plus ipilimumab. Receptor source: a human donor with non-small cell lung cancer that progressed on radiotherapy plus ipilimumab. CDR3s include the opening cysteine and the closing phenylalanine or tryptophan. D genes are given only for firm matches. Clone size is stated in some rows and not others, as once, few, many or a class when expanded.

.	TRBJ1-1	.	TRBV14	14	CASSQGVLYTEAFF	TGTGCCAGCAGCCAAGGAGTTTTGTACACTGAAGCTTTCTTT
.	TRBJ2-2	.	TRBV29-1	11	CSAQNTGELFF	TGCAGCGCCCAGAACACCGGGGAGCTGTTTTTT
.	TRBJ2-1	.	TRBV13	14	CASSLILRVWEQFF	TGTGCCAGCAGCTTAATACTCCGGGTTTGGGAGCAGTTCTTC
TRBD1	TRBJ1-1	.	TRBV2	15	CASRPSRGPGTEAFF	TGTGCCAGCAGGCCCTCGAGGGGGCCGGGCACTGAAGCTTTCTTT
TRBD1	TRBJ1-2	.	TRBV19	15	CASTLDRGQSYGYTF	TGTGCCAGTACCCTGGACAGGGGGCAGAGCTATGGCTACACCTTC
TRBD2	TRBJ2-1	.	TRBV7-9	16	CASSVGLAGARDEQFF	TGTGCCAGCAGCGTGGGACTAGCGGGGGCCCGGGATGAGCAGTTCTTC
TRBD1	TRBJ1-2	.	TRBV4-2	20	CASSQEWRVNRGFFNYGYTF	TGTGCCAGCAGCCAAGAATGGCGGGTTAACAGGGGGTTCTTTAACTATGGCTACACCTTC
TRBD1	TRBJ1-2	.	TRBV29-1	12	CSVEGQGSDYTF	TGCAGCGTTGAGGGACAGGGGAGTGACTACACCTTC
TRBD1	TRBJ2-3	.	TRBV18	15	CASSLTSTGLDTQYF	TGTGCCAGCTCACTTACATCGACAGGGCTAGATACGCAGTATTTT
.	TRBJ1-4	.	TRBV18	14	CASSLVATNEKLFF	TGTGCCAGCTCACTCGTAGCAACTAATGAAAAACTGTTTTTT
.	TRBJ2-2	once	TRBV4-3	18	CASSQGLAGSSNTGELFF	TGCGCCAGCAGCCAGGGACTGGCGGGGAGTTCGAACACCGGGGAGCTGTTTTTT
TRBD2	TRBJ2-3	.	TRBV9	17	CASSVGRVSGVTDTQYF	TGTGCCAGCAGCGTAGGAAGGGTTAGCGGGGTTACAGATACGCAGTATTTT
.	TRBJ2-7	few	TRBV5-6	14	CASSPLTRPYEQYF	TGTGCCAGCAGCCCCCTGACAAGACCCTACGAGCAGTACTTC
TRBD2	TRBJ2-5	.	TRBV9	16	CASSVGLAGSQETQYF	TGTGCCAGCAGCGTAGGGCTAGCGGGTAGCCAAGAGACCCAGTACTTC
TRBD2	TRBJ2-1	few	TRBV29-1	14	CSVDTSGGANEQFF	TGCAGCGTTGATACCAGCGGGGGGGCCAATGAGCAGTTCTTC
.	TRBJ2-3	.	TRBV19	14	CASLGSSSTDTQYF	TGTGCCAGTCTCGGGTCAAGTTCCACAGATACGCAGTATTTT
TRBD1	TRBJ1-1	few	TRBV14	14	CASSLLTGSTEAFF	TGTGCCAGCAGCCTATTGACAGGGAGCACTGAAGCTTTCTTT
.	TRBJ1-2	few	TRBV9	10	CAVTRDGYTF	TGTGCCGTGACCCGGGATGGCTACACCTTC
.	TRBJ2-7	.	TRBV19	10	CAPPGYEQYF	TGTGCCCCTCCGGGGTACGAGCAGTACTTC
TRBD2	TRBJ2-7	.	TRBV18	14	CASSLRTSGYEQYF	TGTGCCAGCTCACTTCGGACTAGCGGCTACGAGCAGTACTTC
.	TRBJ1-4	.	TRBV20-1	11	CSARGTEKLFF	TGCAGTGCTAGGGGGACAGAAAAACTGTTTTTT
.	TRBJ1-5	once	TRBV2	15	CASSEEVVGNQPQHF	TGTGCCAGCAGTGAGGAGGTTGTCGGTAATCAGCCCCAGCATTTT
.	TRBJ1-1	.	TRBV12-5	13	CASAQGLNTEAFF	TGTGCTAGTGCCCAGGGGTTGAACACTGAAGCTTTCTTT
TRBD1	TRBJ1-1	.	TRBV18	14	CASSPEGANTEAFF	TGTGCCAGCTCACCAGAGGGGGCAAACACTGAAGCTTTCTTT
TRBD1	TRBJ2-2	.	TRBV7-8	16	CASSTAAGQGLGELFF	TGTGCCAGCAGCACCGCAGCTGGACAGGGTTTAGGGGAGCTGTTTTTT
.	TRBJ2-2	.	TRBV29-1	14	CSVDGRKNTGELFF	TGCAGCGTTGACGGCAGGAAGAACACCGGGGAGCTGTTTTTT
.	TRBJ2-3	.	TRBV13	15	CASSFGGLSTDTQYF	TGTGCCAGCAGCTTTGGAGGACTGAGCACAGATACGCAGTATTTT
.	TRBJ1-6	.	TRBV5-3	17	CARSLRRPTWGNSPLHF	TGTGCCAGAAGCTTGCGACGGCCGACGTGGGGCAATTCACCCCTCCACTTT
.	TRBJ1-2	once	TRBV19	14	CASSITGANYGYTF	TGTGCCAGTAGTATAACCGGTGCTAACTATGGCTACACCTTC
TRBD2	TRBJ2-1	.	TRBV18	16	CASSPRRAGGGDEQFF	TGTGCCAGCTCACCACGAAGAGCGGGGGGGGGCGATGAGCAGTTCTTC
.	TRBJ2-2	.	TRBV10-3	14	CAIRPPGNTGELFF	TGTGCCATCAGGCCGCCAGGGAACACCGGGGAGCTGTTTTTT
.	TRBJ2-7	.	TRBV2	13	CASSAQGMGEQYF	TGTGCCAGCAGTGCCCAGGGGATGGGCGAGCAGTACTTC
.	TRBJ2-5	.	TRBV5-1	13	CASRPGQGETQYF	TGCGCCAGCAGACCGGGACAAGGGGAGACCCAGTACTTC
.	TRBJ1-5	once	TRBV7-2	15	CASSFDSNSNQPQHF	TGTGCCAGCAGCTTCGACAGCAATAGCAATCAGCCCCAGCATTTT
.	TRBJ1-5	.	TRBV7-8	15	CASSLSRFIRQPQHF	TGTGCCAGCAGCTTATCCAGATTTATTCGTCAGCCCCAGCATTTT
TRBD1	TRBJ1-6	.	TRBV5-5	15	CASSSTGGYNSPLHF	TGTGCCAGCAGCTCGACAGGGGGCTATAATTCACCCCTCCACTTT
TRBD1	TRBJ2-2	.	TRBV7-3	16	CASSSGQGGNTGELFF	TGTGCCAGCAGCTCGGGACAGGGAGGGAACACCGGGGAGCTGTTTTTT
.	TRBJ2-7	.	TRBV27	14	CASSLSNFPSEQYF	TGTGCCAGCAGTTTAAGTAACTTCCCGTCCGAGCAGTACTTC
TRBD1	TRBJ1-2	.	TRBV5-4	16	CASSGEGGTGTYGYTF	TGTGCCAGCAGCGGGGAGGGGGGGACAGGGACCTATGGCTACACCTTC
TRBD1	TRBJ2-3	few	TRBV6-6	14	CASSHRGATDTQYF	TGTGCCAGCAGTCACAGGGGCGCAACAGATACGCAGTATTTT
TRBD1	TRBJ2-3	once	TRBV2	15	CASNKQGARTDTQYF	TGTGCCAGCAACAAACAGGGGGCCCGCACAGATACGCAGTATTTT
TRBD1	TRBJ1-2	few	TRBV7-9	15	CASSLAGGAGYGYTF	TGTGCCAGCAGCTTAGCAGGGGGCGCGGGCTATGGCTACACCTTC
.	TRBJ2-7	.	TRBV7-9	15	CASSLGRDTPYEQYF	TGTGCCAGCAGCTTAGGTCGGGACACACCCTACGAGCAGTACTTC
.	TRBJ1-3	.	TRBV18	16	CASSPGRTASGNTIYF	TGTGCCAGCTCACCCGGCCGAACAGCCTCTGGAAACACCATATATTTT
.	TRBJ2-5	few	TRBV5-6	13	CASSWGEQETQYF	TGTGCCAGCAGCTGGGGGGAACAAGAGACCCAGTACTTC
TRBD2	TRBJ2-4	.	TRBV19	17	CASSPRLAGGRGNIQYF	TGTGCCAGTAGTCCTAGACTAGCGGGGGGGCGAGGAAACATTCAGTACTTC
TRBD1	TRBJ2-7	.	TRBV11-1	15	CASSLEGQVLYEQYF	TGTGCCAGCAGCTTAGAGGGACAGGTACTCTACGAGCAGTACTTC